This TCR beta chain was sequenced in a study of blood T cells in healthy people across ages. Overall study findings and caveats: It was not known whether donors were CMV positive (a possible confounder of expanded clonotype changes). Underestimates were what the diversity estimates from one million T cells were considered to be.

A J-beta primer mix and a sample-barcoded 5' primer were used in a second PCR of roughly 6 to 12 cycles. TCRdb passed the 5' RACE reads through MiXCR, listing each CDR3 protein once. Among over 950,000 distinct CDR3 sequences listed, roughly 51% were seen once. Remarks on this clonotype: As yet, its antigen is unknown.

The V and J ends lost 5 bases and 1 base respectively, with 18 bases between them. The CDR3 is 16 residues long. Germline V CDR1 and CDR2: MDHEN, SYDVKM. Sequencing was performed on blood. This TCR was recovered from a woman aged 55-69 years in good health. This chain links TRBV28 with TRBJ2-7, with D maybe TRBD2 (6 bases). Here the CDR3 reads CASSVVGRDWSYEQYF. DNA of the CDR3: TGTGCCAGCAGTGTCGTGGGCAGGGACTGGTCCTACGAGCAGTACTTC.